Following are 21 T cell receptor beta chains from one sample sequenced in a study of blood T cell repertoires in COVID-19. Produced via immunoSEQ multiplex PCR; TCRdb's table is partial and in-frame only. The table has approximately 170,000 clones, around 85% seen once. The sequencing input was peripheral blood. The receptors were gathered from an elderly man with COVID-19, enrolled during active disease.

The chain joins TRBV6-5 to TRBJ2-5; TRBD1 might be the D (7 bases). V lost 2 bases to trimming and J lost 2 bases, with 15 bases between them. The CDR3 extends over 16 amino acids. Germline CDR1 reads MNHEY; CDR2 reads SVGAGI. Here the CDR3 DNA reads TGTGCCAGCAGTTACCGCAGCGCAGGGGGGCAAGAGACCCAGTACTTC. Its protein product is CASSYRSAGGQETQYF.

The chain links TRBV7-9 to TRBJ1-2; D gene ambiguous. V lost 5 bases to trimming and J lost 6 bases, with 16 bases between them. CDR1 and CDR2 from the germline V gene are SEHNR and FQNEAQ (reference sequence). This CDR3 is built from 14 residues. This CDR3 is CASSPEISKNGYTF. The CDR3 region has the DNA TGTGCCAGCAGCCCCGAGATCTCTAAAAATGGCTACACCTTC.

The chain uses TRBV6-1 and TRBJ2-7, with 8 bases identical to TRBD1. V shed 2 bases and J 2 bases; nucleotides not matched to a gene: 11. The CDR3 contains 17 residues. Germline CDR1 is MNHNS and CDR2 is SASEGT. CDR3 nucleotide sequence: TGTGCCAGCAGTGAACCTTCCCCCGGGACAGGCCCCTACGAGCAGTACTTC. Protein: CASSEPSPGTGPYEQYF.

The CDR3 region is CASSPGLAGVMYF. CDR3 in DNA: TGTGCCAGCAGCCCAGGACTAGCGGGGGTTATGTACTTC. V and J are TRBV9 and TRBJ2-7; 13 bases align to TRBD2. The CDR3 extends over 13 amino acids. CDR1 and CDR2 from the germline V gene are SGDLS and YYNGEE. V gave up 4 bases and J gave up 12 bases; unmatched junction bases: 7.

The chain combines TRBV9 with TRBJ2-5, with 11 bases aligning to TRBD2. Germline CDR1 is SGDLS and CDR2 is YYNGEE. The V segment lost 0 bases and the J segment 4 bases; nucleotides outside the gene matches: 11. The CDR3 runs to 18 residues. CDR3 in DNA: TGTGCCAGCAGCGTAGGAGGGTCTAGCGGGGGGTGGGCAGAGACCCAGTACTTC. Amino acids: CASSVGGSSGGWAETQYF.

The chain has TRBV27 and TRBJ1-1, with D unclear. V lost 2 bases to trimming and J lost 3 bases, with 7 bases between them. This CDR3 contains 13 residues. Germline V gene data show CDR1 as MNHEY and CDR2 as SMNVEV (reference sequence). The CDR3: CASSLNRHTEAFF. CDR3 DNA: TGTGCCAGCAGTTTAAACAGACACACTGAAGCTTTCTTT.

The chain is built from TRBV6-5 and TRBJ2-2; D is ambiguous. The CDR3 length is 12 residues. V was cut by 4 bases and J by 4 bases, with 4 bases left in between. The germline V gene has CDR1 MNHEY and CDR2 SVGAGI. The CDR3 here is CASSFITGELFF. CDR3 sequence (DNA): TGTGCCAGCAGTTTCATCACCGGGGAGCTGTTTTTT.

V gene TRBV4-2 combines with J gene TRBJ1-4; no definite D call. Germline lookup yields CDR1 LGHNA and CDR2 YNFKEQ. The CDR3 is made up of 16 amino acids. V lost 0 bases to trimming and J lost 5 bases, with 13 bases between them. The DNA for the CDR3 is TGTGCCAGCAGCCAAGATCGGTTACAGCGGAATGAAAAACTGTTTTTT. Its translation is CASSQDRLQRNEKLFF.

This sequence joins TRBV19 and TRBJ1-4, with TRBD1 matching over 8 bases. V lost 3 bases, J lost 2 bases, and 2 bases stayed unmatched. Germline V CDR1 and CDR2: LNHDA, SQIVND (reference sequence). The CDR3 has 15 amino acids. CDR3 loop: CASSIQGATNEKLFF. CDR3 DNA: TGTGCCAGTAGTATCCAGGGGGCGACTAATGAAAAACTGTTTTTT.

The genes are TRBV10-3 and TRBJ2-2; 8 nucleotides align to TRBD1. The CDR3 spans 13 residues. In germline, CDR1 is ENHRY, CDR2 SYGVKD. The V gene end was trimmed by 11 bases and the J gene end by 4 bases; junction bases not matched to a gene: 6. The CDR3 reads CAVTTGVTGELFF. As DNA, the CDR3 is TGTGCCGTTACGACAGGGGTCACCGGGGAGCTGTTTTTT.

The V and J genes are TRBV19 and TRBJ1-1; no firm D call. Germline CDR1 is LNHDA and CDR2 is SQIVND (reference sequence). Between the trimmed V and J ends, which lost 6 bases and 0 bases, there was a span of 17 bases. The CDR3 contains 16 residues. The CDR3 is CASSHGFGIVNTEAFF. For the CDR3, the DNA is TGTGCCAGTAGCCACGGGTTTGGTATTGTGAACACTGAAGCTTTCTTT. Using reference TRBV19 and TRBJ1-1 for the parts outside the CDR3, the full variable domain is DGGITQSPKYLFRKEGQNVTLSCEQNLNHDAMYWYRQDPGQGLRLIYYSQIVNDFQKGDIAEGYSVSREKKESFPLTVTSAQKNPTAFYLCASSHGFGIVNTEAFFGQGTRLTVV.

The V call is TRBV28, the J call TRBJ2-2; the D is unclear. The germline V gene encodes CDR1 MDHEN and CDR2 SYDVKM. CDR3 length: 14 amino acids. V lost 10 bases and J 5 bases, leaving 17 bases between the germline ends. For the CDR3, the DNA is TGTGCCACCTCTCGACCATCCGGGACCGGGGAGCTGTTTTTT. Its translation is CATSRPSGTGELFF.

The chain couples TRBV5-4 to TRBJ2-1; possible D gene TRBD1, 6 bases. The V end was cut by 4 bases, the J end by 8 bases, with 19 bases between. The CDR3 contains 15 residues. Germline V gene data show CDR1 as SGHNT and CDR2 as YYREEE (reference sequence). The CDR3 loop is CASSPTQGILDEQFF. Written as DNA, the CDR3 is TGTGCCAGCAGCCCCACCCAGGGGATCTTGGATGAGCAGTTCTTC.

The chain has TRBV6-1 and TRBJ1-5; 12 bases line up with TRBD1. Germline CDR1 and CDR2: MNHNS and SASEGT. The CDR3 covers 16 residues. J lost 8 bases, V lost 0 bases, and 5 bases had no gene match. The CDR3 spells CASSEAGTGGWKPQHF. The CDR3 bases are TGTGCCAGCAGTGAAGCCGGGACAGGGGGCTGGAAGCCCCAGCATTTT.

A single count supports this clone. The J gene is TRBJ1-2, the V gene TRBV19; weak D call: TRBD1 (5 bases). The length of the CDR3 is 16 residues. Germline CDR1 reads LNHDA; CDR2 reads SQIVND (reference sequence). Deletions cut 0 bases from V and 4 bases from J, with 15 bases between. The CDR3 DNA is TGTGCCAGTAGTATAGATGTGCGGGGGAAATCCTATGGCTACACCTTC. This sequence encodes CASSIDVRGKSYGYTF.

This chain uses TRBV5-1 with TRBJ1-1; D not resolved. CDR3 length: 15 amino acids. V was trimmed by 1 base and J by 4 bases, leaving 14 bases between them. Germline V CDR1 and CDR2: SGHRS, YFSETQ. CDR3 region: CASSLNGVGSTEAFF. The DNA for the CDR3 is TGCGCCAGCAGCTTGAATGGTGTAGGGAGCACTGAAGCTTTCTTT.

The CDR3 region has the DNA TGCGCCAGCAGCTTGTCGGGGAGCGCCGGGGAGCTGTTTTTT. This codes for CASSLSGSAGELFF. The chain employs TRBV5-1 and TRBJ2-2; possibly TRBD2 for D (5 bases). Trimming stripped 1 base from V and 6 bases from J, with 10 bases between. Germline V gene sequence: CDR1 SGHRS, CDR2 YFSETQ. The CDR3 is made up of 14 amino acids.

The rearrangement joins TRBV5-1 to TRBJ1-5; D call uncertain. The CDR3 is made up of 15 amino acids. The germline V gene encodes CDR1 SGHRS and CDR2 YFSETQ. Trimming cost V 0 bases and J 2 bases, with 9 bases left between them. The CDR3 region is CASSLDSQGNQPQHF. The CDR3 DNA follows: TGCGCCAGCAGCTTGGACAGTCAGGGCAATCAGCCCCAGCATTTT.

The chain uses TRBV5-1 and TRBJ1-1; a possible D gene is TRBD1 (5 bases). Looked up from germline, CDR1 is SGHRS and CDR2 is YFSETQ. With 4 bases removed from V and 11 bases from J, the gap between germline ends came to 24 bases. The CDR3 covers 15 residues. CDR3: CASSPLTLGATEAFF. The CDR3 bases are TGCGCCAGCAGCCCATTAACGTTAGGGGCAACGGAGGCTTTCTTT.

This clone has at least ten counts. This chain connects TRBV4-1 to TRBJ2-7, with 10 bases aligning to TRBD1. V gave up 0 bases and J gave up 2 bases; unmatched junction bases: 4. This CDR3 has 16 amino acids. CDR1 and CDR2 (germline): MGHRA, YSYEKL. The CDR3 loop reads CASSQDLGTGAYEQYF. DNA of the CDR3: TGCGCCAGCAGCCAAGATCTTGGGACAGGGGCCTACGAGCAGTACTTC.

The CDR3 DNA follows: TGTGCCAGCAGTTACGAGACAGGGGGCTCGAACACCGGGGAGCTGTTTTTT. Amino acids: CASSYETGGSNTGELFF. This chain connects TRBV6-2 or TRBV6-3 to TRBJ2-2, with 10 bases lining up with TRBD1. This CDR3 is built from 17 residues. V trimming: 2 bases; J trimming: 0 bases; junction bases outside the gene matches: 3. The germline CDR1 and CDR2 sequences are MNHEY and SVGEGT.